A single T cell receptor beta chain is shown here with its context. This clone was detected once. No cognate antigen has been identified for it. No much larger clonotype is one base removed from it; base qualities were not supplied. Receptor libraries were prepared by the immunoSEQ multiplex PCR assay. A mixture of 60 forward primers for TCR Vbeta segments and 13 reverse primers for TCR Jbeta segments was used in the multiplex PCR. The CDR3 region of rearranged TCR beta genes was amplified from genomic DNA with a multiplex PCR assay. Amplified TCR beta libraries were sequenced as 87-base-pair reads on the Illumina HiSeq System. In the source study's methods: A later analysis counted some 80 million unique TCR beta chains across the 600 to 850 repertoires, and some 12 million of these chains were shared by at least two donors. A nearest-neighbor algorithm error-corrected the raw reads and collapsed the reads into unique sequences, merging closely related sequences to remove PCR and sequencing errors. To assign V, D and J gene segments, CDR3 sequences were aligned to IMGT reference sequences. For a sequence to be retained, at least a six-nucleotide match to both a V gene segment and a J gene segment was required. A rearrangement counted as productive if the CDR3 had no stop codons and remained in frame with V and J, and every other rearrangement counted as non-productive. CDR3 was defined according to IMGT convention as the region running from the second conserved V-encoded cysteine to the conserved J-encoded phenylalanine. The earlier analysis of about 590 of the donors excluded sequences that lacked an unambiguous match to a single V gene segment. In an earlier analysis of approximately 590 of the donors, a V segment was called functional when productive rearrangements were above 56.7%, and segregating when the standard deviation between donors exceeded 5%. A statistical classification framework was built for diagnosing cytomegalovirus status from the catalog of TCR beta chain sequences. In a later analysis, TCR nucleotide sequences were compared against IMGT/GENE-DB human TR gene sequences so that V and J genes could be assigned. In a later analysis, CDR3 sequences and most-parsimonious VDJ recombination scenarios were assigned using the TCRdist pipeline. A later analysis defined each TCR beta chain by its CDR3 amino acid sequence plus V-gene family, and excluded reads lacking a unique V-gene family. As a way to deal with suspected cross-contamination and a sequencing artifact, a later analysis dropped more than 500 nucleotide sequences that were highly shared and had low generation probability. In a later analysis, a clonal expansion index for each public chain was calculated from normalized within-repertoire ranks of inferred template counts. In a later analysis, generation probabilities were computed using a VDJ recombination model fitted to out-of-frame rearrangements, and the results were checked against IGoR. In a later analysis, TCR-TCR, TCR-HLA and TCR-CMV co-occurrence was scored with hypergeometric tests, and a repertoire-size bias correction was applied to TCR pairs. To estimate false discovery rates, a later analysis permuted the HLA or CMV assignments 20 times. A later analysis grouped co-occurring TCRs with DBSCAN, adding TCRdist sequence similarity when clustering within HLA-allele-positive subsets. Repertoires with fewer than 30,000 or more than 120,000 public chains, plus five repertoires with anomalous nucleotide sharing, were excluded from co-occurrence clustering. The source is immuneACCESS, and TCRdb retained only in-frame sequences with V and J called. Part of the clones is not carried over; for the studies checked, unresolved V genes explain less than half of this, and the remainder is unexplained. Clonal size and the V and J genes are those of that table, whereas D and trimming came from the DNA. The sample table holds 100,000 to 150,000 clones, of which more than 60% were seen once. Approximately 13% of the sample belongs to the ten largest clones.

Cut back by 3 bases and 8 bases, the V and J ends lie 14 bases apart. Taken from cysteine to phenylalanine, the CDR3 has 14 residues. CDR3 DNA is the only sequence kept; it has 42 bases, read in frame from the first base. CDR1 and CDR2, looked up from the germline V gene (reference sequence), are MNHNY and SVGAGI. The cohort comprised around 700 healthy bone marrow donors. All cohort members were sampled while nominally healthy, although unrecorded immune exposures were likely present. The donor was CMV seropositive and was included in the group of about 290 seropositive cohort members. Each donor provided a peripheral blood sample, and peripheral blood mononuclear cells were used for TCR beta sequencing. The Qiagen DNeasy Blood Extraction Kit was used to extract genomic DNA from the blood cell samples. The data were obtained in a study of cytomegalovirus exposure and HLA in healthy donors (dated by TCRdb to about 2017). Turning to the overall study: An earlier analysis of roughly 610 of the donors reported 276 Gb of sequence data and around 100 million unique TCR beta sequences obtained from roughly 180 million T cells. An early release that covered about 640 HLA-typed donors contained approximately 300 gigabases of sequencing data and roughly 84 million unique TCR sequences. Among the roughly 400 genotyped donors, roughly 80% belonged to the genetic ancestry cluster associated with self-reported Caucasian donors. The study aimed to test whether cataloging public T cell receptors could reveal signatures of past pathogen exposure. The study used immunosequencing to profile the T cell repertoires of approximately 690 subjects and linked those repertoires to cytomegalovirus serostatus. Besides the first cohort of roughly 640 subjects, a separate validation cohort made up of 120 or so different subjects was used. High-throughput TCR immunosequencing, statistical association of individual TCRs with disease status, and machine learning were combined to predict cytomegalovirus infection status. In a later analysis, previously published TCR beta repertoires from several hundred donors were re-analyzed and high-resolution HLA genotyping was added so that TCR occurrence patterns could be studied. Rather than drawing on any new phenotypic data, the later analysis identified candidate immune exposures from TCR beta sequences and the way those sequences occurred across donors. To decide whether each TCR beta V gene segment behaved as functional or pseudogenic, an earlier analysis of some 600 of the donors relied on high-throughput TCR beta sequencing. Donor age, sex, ethnicity and CMV serostatus were compiled together with the repertoire data. Genome-wide SNP genotypes for about 65% of the 666 donors were used in a later genetic analysis, which treated that subset as a discovery cohort. All discovery cohort repertoires had been generated on a single sequencing platform. Both class I and class II loci were covered by HLA typing, at four-digit resolution. The number of typed donors differed by locus: roughly 629-630 for A, B, C, DRB1 and DQB1; 500 to 550 for DQA1; around 580 for DPA1; and approximately 450 for DPB1. About five DR-DQ haplotypes were handled as single units for association and clustering because linkage in the cohort was strong. Among approximately 370 genotyped donors of the cohort, an average of around 240,000 unique TCR beta nucleotide sequences was sequenced per donor, of which roughly 18% were non-productive. The paper's findings and limits, for the study overall: While some public TCRs were present in many individuals, most TCR sequences turned up only very rarely across donors. It was suggested by the authors that the approach could potentially be generalized to other disease states and immunological phenotypes. In both the original and validation cohorts, the classifier was reported to diagnose cytomegalovirus status with high specificity and sensitivity. In the study, 164 TCR beta chains were listed as associated with cytomegalovirus. Linkage disequilibrium might explain the correlated functional status among segregating V segments, but an unknown experimental factor could not be excluded. At a false discovery rate of 0.05, a later analysis linked about 17,000 TCR beta sequences to specific HLA alleles. HLA typing was unavailable for some donors at each locus, so association tests used only the typed subset. In a later genetic analysis, a missense DCLRE1C variant was associated with V-gene and J-gene trimming of TCR beta chains, and the association was replicated in an independent cohort. Only TCR beta chains were sequenced in this cohort, and the absence of alpha or paired-chain data limited detectable features. A later analysis reported that several top co-occurrence clusters appeared linked to parvovirus B19, influenza, CMV and Epstein-Barr virus. In a later analysis, TCR association rates were found to vary across HLA loci, with the most associated TCRs seen for DRB1 alleles and the fewest for HLA-C alleles. A cluster of highly shared sequence variants was judged likely to be a technical artifact of the sequencing pipeline. A further reported finding was that TCR beta sequences accurately predicted the HLA-A and HLA-B alleles for most subjects in the first cohort. The earlier analysis of about 600 of the donors excluded 15 to 20 rarely observed V segments, including chromosome 9 orphons, because counts were too low. In an earlier analysis of some 550 of the donors, most TCR beta V segments were observed in productive rearrangements about 90% or about 30% of the time, broadly matching IMGT annotations. Some IMGT-functional V segments, including TRBV6-2 and TRBV6-3, could not be told apart with the 87-base-pair reads, so those segments were excluded. In a later genetic analysis, fewer N-insertions in productive TCRs were reported among donors in an Asian-associated ancestry cluster than the approximately 710-donor mean. When HLA alleles, especially DR and DQ, strongly co-occurred, TCR associations were difficult to assign to individual alleles. Three of the identified cytomegalovirus-associated TCR beta chains were confirmed in vitro to be specific for cytomegalovirus antigens. For the cohort, immune exposure information was limited to CMV serostatus. In a later analysis, HLA-associated TCR beta chains showed more clonal expansion and lower generation probabilities than non-associated chains that were equally common. Roughly uniform sequencing depth across donors was assumed in presence/absence analyses, although this assumption may not hold. A later analysis found that most CMV-associated TCR beta chains appeared HLA-restricted, with HLA associations seemingly driven largely by CMV exposure.

This receptor was identified in a woman aged 55-69 years in good health and CMV-seropositive. Specimen: PBMCs. The chain uses TRBV6-6 and TRBJ2-1; confidence is insufficient to name the D gene. The CDR3 in this case is CASSYENQVDEQFF. The sequenced DNA is TGTGCCAGCAGTTATGAAAACCAGGTCGATGAGCAGTTCTTC.